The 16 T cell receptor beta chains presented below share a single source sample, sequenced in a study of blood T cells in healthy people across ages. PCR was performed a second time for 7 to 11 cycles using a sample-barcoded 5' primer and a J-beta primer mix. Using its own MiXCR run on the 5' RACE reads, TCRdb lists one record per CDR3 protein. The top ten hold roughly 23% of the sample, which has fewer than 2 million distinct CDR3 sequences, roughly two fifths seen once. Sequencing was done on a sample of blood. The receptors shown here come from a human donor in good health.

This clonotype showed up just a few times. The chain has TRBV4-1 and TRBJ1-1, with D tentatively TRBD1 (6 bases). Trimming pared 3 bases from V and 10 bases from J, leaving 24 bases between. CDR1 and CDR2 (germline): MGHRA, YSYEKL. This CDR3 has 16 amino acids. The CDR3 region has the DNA TGCGCCAGCAGCCACCCCCCGGACAGTGCTTTTGCGGGAGCTTTCTTT. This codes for CASSHPPDSAFAGAFF.

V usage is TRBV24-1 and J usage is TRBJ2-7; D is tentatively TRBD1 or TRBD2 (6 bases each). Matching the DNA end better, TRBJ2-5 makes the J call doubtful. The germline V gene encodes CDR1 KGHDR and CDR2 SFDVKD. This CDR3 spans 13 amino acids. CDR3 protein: CATSVTGRETQYF. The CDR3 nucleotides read TGTGCCACCAGTGTTACAGGGAGGGAGACCCAGTACTTC.

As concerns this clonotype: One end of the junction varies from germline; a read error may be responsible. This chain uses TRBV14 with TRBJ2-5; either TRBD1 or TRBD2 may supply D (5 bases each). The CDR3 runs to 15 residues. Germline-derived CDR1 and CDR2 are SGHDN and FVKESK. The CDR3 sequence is CACSQVWGIQETQYF. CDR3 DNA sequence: TGTGCCTGCAGCCAAGTATGGGGGATCCAAGAGACCCAGTACTTC.

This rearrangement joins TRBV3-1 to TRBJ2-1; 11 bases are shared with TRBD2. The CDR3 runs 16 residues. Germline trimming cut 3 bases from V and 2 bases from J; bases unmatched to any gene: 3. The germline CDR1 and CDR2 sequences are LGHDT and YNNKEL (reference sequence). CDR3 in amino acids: CASSHMTSGTYNEQFF. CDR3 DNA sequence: TGTGCCAGCAGCCATATGACTAGCGGGACCTACAATGAGCAGTTCTTC.

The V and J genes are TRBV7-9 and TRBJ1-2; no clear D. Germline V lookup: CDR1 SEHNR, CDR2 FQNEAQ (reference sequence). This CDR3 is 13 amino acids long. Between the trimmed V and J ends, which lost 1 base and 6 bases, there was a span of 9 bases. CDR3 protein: CASSLGRIHGYTF. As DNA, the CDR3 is TGTGCCAGCAGCTTAGGACGGATACATGGCTACACCTTC.

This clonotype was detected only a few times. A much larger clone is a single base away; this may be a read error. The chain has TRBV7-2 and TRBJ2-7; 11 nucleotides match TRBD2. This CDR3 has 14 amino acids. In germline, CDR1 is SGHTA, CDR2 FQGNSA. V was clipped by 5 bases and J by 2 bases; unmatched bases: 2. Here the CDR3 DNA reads TGTGCCAGCAGCCATAGCGGGGGGGCCTACGAGCAGTACTTC. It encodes CASSHSGGAYEQYF.

Written as DNA, the CDR3 is TGTGCCAGCAGCCCCAGCGGACAGGGTCGGGGCTACACCTTC. Translation: CASSPSGQGRGYTF. The chain combines TRBV3-1 with TRBJ1-2; TRBD1 aligns across 8 bases. This CDR3 region has 14 residues. J was trimmed by 8 bases and V by 4 bases; bases with no gene match: 9. Germline-derived CDR1 and CDR2 are LGHDT and YNNKEL (reference sequence).

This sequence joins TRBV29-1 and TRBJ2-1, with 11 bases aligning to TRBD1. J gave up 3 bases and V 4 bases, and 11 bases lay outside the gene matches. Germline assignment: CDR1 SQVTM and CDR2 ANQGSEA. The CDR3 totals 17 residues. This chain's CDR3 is CSVALSFGTGGYNEQFF. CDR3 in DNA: TGCAGCGTTGCCCTCTCCTTCGGGACAGGGGGCTACAATGAGCAGTTCTTC.

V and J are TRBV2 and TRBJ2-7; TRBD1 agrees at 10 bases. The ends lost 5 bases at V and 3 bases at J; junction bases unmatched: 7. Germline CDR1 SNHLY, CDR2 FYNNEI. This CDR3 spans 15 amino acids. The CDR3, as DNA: TGTGCCAGCAGTCCGAAGGGACAGGGGTTCTACGAGCAGTACTTC. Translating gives CASSPKGQGFYEQYF.

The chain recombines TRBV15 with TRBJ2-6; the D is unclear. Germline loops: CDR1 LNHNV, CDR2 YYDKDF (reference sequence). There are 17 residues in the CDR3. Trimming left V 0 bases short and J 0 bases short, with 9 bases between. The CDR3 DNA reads TGTGCCACCAGCAGAGATAGCCGGGTCTCTGGGGCCAACGTCCTGACTTTC. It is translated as CATSRDSRVSGANVLTF.

CDR3 sequence: CSARGRGFSTDTQYF. The CDR3 DNA is TGCAGTGCTAGAGGGCGGGGCTTTAGCACAGATACGCAGTATTTT. The V call is TRBV20-1, the J call TRBJ2-3; possibly TRBD2 for D (6 bases). The CDR3 runs to 15 residues. Germline V gene lookup returns CDR1 DFQATT and CDR2 SNEGSKA (reference sequence). Trimming removed 1 base from V and 0 bases from J, with 11 bases in between.

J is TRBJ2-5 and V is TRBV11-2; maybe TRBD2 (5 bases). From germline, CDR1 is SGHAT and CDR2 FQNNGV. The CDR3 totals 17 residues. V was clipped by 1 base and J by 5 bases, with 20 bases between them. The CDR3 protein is CASSLGALLGFKETQYF. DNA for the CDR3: TGTGCCAGCAGCTTAGGAGCCCTACTAGGTTTTAAGGAGACCCAGTACTTC.

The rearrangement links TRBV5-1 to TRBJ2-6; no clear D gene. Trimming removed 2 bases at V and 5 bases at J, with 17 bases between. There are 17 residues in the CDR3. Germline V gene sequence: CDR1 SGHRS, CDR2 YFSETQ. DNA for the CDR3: TGCGCCAGCAGCTTAGGATCAAGGGTTCGTTGGGCCAACGTCCTGACTTTC. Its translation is CASSLGSRVRWANVLTF.

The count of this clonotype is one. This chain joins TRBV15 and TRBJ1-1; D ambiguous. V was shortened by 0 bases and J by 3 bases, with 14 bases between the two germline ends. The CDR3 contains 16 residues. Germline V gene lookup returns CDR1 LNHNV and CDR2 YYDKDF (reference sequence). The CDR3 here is CATSRDLEGVDTEAFF. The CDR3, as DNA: TGTGCCACCAGCAGAGATCTGGAGGGAGTCGACACTGAAGCTTTCTTT.

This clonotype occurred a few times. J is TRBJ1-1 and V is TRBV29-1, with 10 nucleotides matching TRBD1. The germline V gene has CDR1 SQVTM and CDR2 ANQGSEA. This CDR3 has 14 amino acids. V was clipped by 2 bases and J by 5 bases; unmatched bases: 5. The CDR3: CSVERQGASTEAFF. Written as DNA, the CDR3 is TGCAGCGTTGAACGACAGGGGGCTAGTACTGAAGCTTTCTTT.

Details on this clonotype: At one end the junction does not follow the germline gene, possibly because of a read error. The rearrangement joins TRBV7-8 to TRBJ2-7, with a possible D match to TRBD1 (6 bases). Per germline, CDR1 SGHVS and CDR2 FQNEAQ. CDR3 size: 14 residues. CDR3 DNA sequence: TGTGCCGGCAGCTTATACAGGGCCTCCTACGAGCAGTACTTC. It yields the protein CAGSLYRASYEQYF.